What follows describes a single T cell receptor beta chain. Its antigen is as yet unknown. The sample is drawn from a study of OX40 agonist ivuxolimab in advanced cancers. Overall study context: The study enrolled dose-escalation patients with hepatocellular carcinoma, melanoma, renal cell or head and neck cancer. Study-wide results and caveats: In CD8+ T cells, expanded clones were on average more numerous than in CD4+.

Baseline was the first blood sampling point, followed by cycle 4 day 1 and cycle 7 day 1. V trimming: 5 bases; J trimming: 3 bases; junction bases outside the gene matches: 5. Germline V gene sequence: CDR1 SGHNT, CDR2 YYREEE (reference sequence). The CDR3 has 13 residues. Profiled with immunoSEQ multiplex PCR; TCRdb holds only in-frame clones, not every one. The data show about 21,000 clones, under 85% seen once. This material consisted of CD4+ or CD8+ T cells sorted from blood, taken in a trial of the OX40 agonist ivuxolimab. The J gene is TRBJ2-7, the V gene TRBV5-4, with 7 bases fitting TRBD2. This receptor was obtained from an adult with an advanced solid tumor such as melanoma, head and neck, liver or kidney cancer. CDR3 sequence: CASSGRGDYEQYF. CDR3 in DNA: TGTGCCAGCAGTGGGAGGGGAGACTACGAGCAGTACTTC.